This T cell receptor beta chain stems from a study of shared clonotypes between healthy human individuals. Study-level points and caveats: Naive CD4 clonotypes were shared across several donors at 4.5% to 6%.

Note on this clone: Its antigen is unidentified.

TCRdb keeps only in-frame clones here, not all; method: immunoSEQ multiplex PCR. The table lists around 1.6 million clones, approximately 98% of them singletons. Trimming removed 2 bases from V and 0 bases from J, with 9 bases in between. The CDR3 length is 15 residues. Germline lookup yields CDR1 SGHRS and CDR2 YFSETQ. The clonotype originates from a man aged 25-40 years in good health. The chain employs TRBV5-1 and TRBJ2-4, with no clear D. The sequencing input was naive CD4+ T cells sorted from blood. The sample's subset: CD45RA+ positively selected. CDR3 sequence reads: CASSLELPAKNIQYF. CDR3 DNA sequence: TGCGCCAGCAGCTTAGAGCTTCCAGCCAAAAACATTCAGTACTTC.